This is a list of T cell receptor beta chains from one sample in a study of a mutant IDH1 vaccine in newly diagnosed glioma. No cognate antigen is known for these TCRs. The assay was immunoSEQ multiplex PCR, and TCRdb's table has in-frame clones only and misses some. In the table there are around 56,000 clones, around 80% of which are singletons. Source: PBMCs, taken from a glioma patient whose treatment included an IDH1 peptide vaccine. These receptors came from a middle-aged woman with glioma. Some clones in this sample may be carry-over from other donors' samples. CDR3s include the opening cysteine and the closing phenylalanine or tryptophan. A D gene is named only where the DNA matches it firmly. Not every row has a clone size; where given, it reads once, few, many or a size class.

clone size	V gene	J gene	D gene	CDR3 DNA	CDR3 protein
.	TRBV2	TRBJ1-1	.	TGTGCCAGCAGTGGGGGAAAAAGACAGGTTTTTACAGCTTTCTTT	CASSGGKRQVFTAFF
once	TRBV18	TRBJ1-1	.	TGTGCCAGCTCACCCATAGTAGCTTTCTTT	CASSPIVAFF
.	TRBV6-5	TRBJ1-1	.	TGTGCCAGCACCCAGCACAGGCGGGGCACTGAAGCTTTCTTT	CASTQHRRGTEAFF
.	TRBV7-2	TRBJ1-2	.	TGTGCCAGCAGCTTAGCAGGGGACGCTAACTATGGCTACACCTTC	CASSLAGDANYGYTF
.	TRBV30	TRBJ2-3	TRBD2	TGTGCCTGGACCGTACGGGGGGTAGGTTCAAATACGCAGTATTTT	CAWTVRGVGSNTQYF
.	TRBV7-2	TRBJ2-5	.	TGTGCCAGCAGCCCAATGACCCGAAACCAAGAGACCCAGTACTTC	CASSPMTRNQETQYF
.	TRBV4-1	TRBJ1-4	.	TGCGCCAGCAGCAAAACGTCCCGGGGGACTAATGAAAAACTGTTTTTT	CASSKTSRGTNEKLFF
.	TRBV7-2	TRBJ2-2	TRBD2	TGTGCCAGCAGCTTAGGGACTAGCGGGTTAATCGGGGAGCTGTTTTTT	CASSLGTSGLIGELFF
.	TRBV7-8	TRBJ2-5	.	TGTGCCAGCAGCTTCAGGGGCCAAGAGACCCAGTACTTC	CASSFRGQETQYF
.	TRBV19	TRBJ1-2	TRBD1	TGTGCCAGCAACAGGGGCGGCTATGGCTACACCTTC	CASNRGGYGYTF
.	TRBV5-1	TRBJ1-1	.	TGCGCCAGCAGCTTGTTTGCAGGGAACACTGAAGCTTTCTTT	CASSLFAGNTEAFF
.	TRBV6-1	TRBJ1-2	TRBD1	TGTGCCAGCAGCCCGGACAGGGGCCTTAACTATGGCTACACCTTC	CASSPDRGLNYGYTF
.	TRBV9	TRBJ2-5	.	TGTGCCAGCAGCGTAGGGCAAGAGACCCAGTACTTC	CASSVGQETQYF
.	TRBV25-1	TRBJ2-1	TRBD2	TGTGCCAGCAGTGAAAGGACTAGCGCTAATGAGCAGTTCTTC	CASSERTSANEQFF
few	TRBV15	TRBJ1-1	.	TGTGCCACCAGCAGAGCCGAAACGGGGGCTGAAGCTTTCTTT	CATSRAETGAEAFF
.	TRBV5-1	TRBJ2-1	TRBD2	TGCGCCAGCAGCGGGGGACTAGCGGGAACCTACAGTGAGCAGTTCTTC	CASSGGLAGTYSEQFF
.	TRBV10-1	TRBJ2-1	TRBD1	TGCGCCAGCAGTCGGGGCCAGGGGGTCAATGAGCAGTTCTTC	CASSRGQGVNEQFF
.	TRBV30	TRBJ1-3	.	TGTGCCTGGAGTGTTCCCGGAGGGATGGCTGGAAACACCATATATTTT	CAWSVPGGMAGNTIYF
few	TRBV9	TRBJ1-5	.	TGTGCCAGCAGCGTAGGGTCAGGGGACAATCAGCCCCAGCATTTT	CASSVGSGDNQPQHF
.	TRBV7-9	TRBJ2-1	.	TGTGCCAGCAGTCGGGACTTATCCTACAATGAGCAGTTCTTC	CASSRDLSYNEQFF
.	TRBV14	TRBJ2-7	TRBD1	TGTGCCAGCAGCCAGAGGGTGGGACAGGTTTACTACGAGCAGTACTTC	CASSQRVGQVYYEQYF
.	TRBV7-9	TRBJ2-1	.	TGTGCCAGCAGCTCTCGTCCCAATGAGCAGTTCTTC	CASSSRPNEQFF
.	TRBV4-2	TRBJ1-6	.	TGTGCCAGCAGCCAAGATACGCCAGATAATTCACCCCTCCACTTT	CASSQDTPDNSPLHF
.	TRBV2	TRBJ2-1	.	TGTGCCAGCTCTGTGGTTTGGGGCAATGAGCAGTTCTTC	CASSVVWGNEQFF
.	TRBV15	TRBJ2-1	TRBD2	TGTGCCACCAGCAGAATCAGCGGGGGCTCCTACAATGAGCAGTTCTTC	CATSRISGGSYNEQFF
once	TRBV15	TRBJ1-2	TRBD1	TGTGCCACCAGCAGAGATCCCGGGACAGAGTACGGCTACACCTTC	CATSRDPGTEYGYTF
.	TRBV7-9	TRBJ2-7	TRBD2	TGTGCCAGCAGCTCAACTAGCGGGGGTATCTACGAGCAGTACTTC	CASSSTSGGIYEQYF
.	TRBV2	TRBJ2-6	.	TGTGCCAGCCGCAGGGAAGCTGGGGCCAACGTCCTGACTTTC	CASRREAGANVLTF
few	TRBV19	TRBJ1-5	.	TGTGCCAGTACCCCAGGTGGATCGAATCAGCCCCAGCATTTT	CASTPGGSNQPQHF
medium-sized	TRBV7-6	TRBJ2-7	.	TGTGCCAGCAGCTTTCAGATCGGGGAAGGGGGCGAGCAGTACTTC	CASSFQIGEGGEQYF
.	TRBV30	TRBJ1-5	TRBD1	TGTGCCTGGAGTCCGACAGGGTCACGAGTACAGCAGCCCCAGCATTTT	CAWSPTGSRVQQPQHF
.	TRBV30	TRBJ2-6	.	TGTGCCTGGAGGGCGATGGGCTCTGGGGCCAACGTCCTGACTTTC	CAWRAMGSGANVLTF
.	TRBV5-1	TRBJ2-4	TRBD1	TGCGCCAGCAGCTTTTCAAGGACAGGGGCAGCCAAAAACATTCAGTACTTC	CASSFSRTGAAKNIQYF
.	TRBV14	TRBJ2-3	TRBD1	TGTGCCAGCAGCTCTGGACAGGGGGGTAGCACAGATACGCAGTATTTT	CASSSGQGGSTDTQYF
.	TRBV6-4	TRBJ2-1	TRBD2	TGTGCCAGCAGTGACTCGGCTAGCGGGGGGTCGAATGAGCAGTTCTTC	CASSDSASGGSNEQFF
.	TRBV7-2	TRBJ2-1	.	TGTGCCAGCAGCTTAAGCGGAAGCTCCTACAATGAGCAGTTCTTC	CASSLSGSSYNEQFF
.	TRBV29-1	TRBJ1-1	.	TGCAGCGTTGTGTGGGCCGCCATGAACACTGAAGCTTTCTTT	CSVVWAAMNTEAFF
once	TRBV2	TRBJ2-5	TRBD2	TGTGCCAGCAGTTCCGGGGGGGGTTCGACCCAGTACTTC	CASSSGGGSTQYF
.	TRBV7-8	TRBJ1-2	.	TGTGCCAGCAGCTTTCGACAGTCCTCTAACTATGGCTACACCTTC	CASSFRQSSNYGYTF
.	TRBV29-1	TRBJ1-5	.	TGCAGCGTGACCCTTGGACAGAGCTATAGCAATCAGCCCCAGCATTTT	CSVTLGQSYSNQPQHF
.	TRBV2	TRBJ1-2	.	TGTGCCAGCAGGGGGACCGAGTACGACTATGGCTACACCTTC	CASRGTEYDYGYTF
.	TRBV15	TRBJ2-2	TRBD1	TGTGCCACCAGCAGAGGGGCAGGGGGCACCGGGGAGCTGTTTTTT	CATSRGAGGTGELFF
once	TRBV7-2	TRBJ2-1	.	TGTGCCAGCAGTTCTTTTTACAATGAGCAGTTCTTC	CASSSFYNEQFF
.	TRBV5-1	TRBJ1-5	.	TGCGCCAGCAGCTTGGGGGCCGGGGGTCAGCCCCAGCATTTT	CASSLGAGGQPQHF
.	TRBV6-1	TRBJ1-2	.	TGTGCCAGCAGTGAAGAGGGGGTACAGGGCTACACCTTC	CASSEEGVQGYTF
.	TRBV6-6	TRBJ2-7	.	TGTGCCAGCAGTTACTCACTTAACTACGAGCAGTACTTC	CASSYSLNYEQYF
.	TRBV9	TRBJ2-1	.	TGTGCCAGCAGCCCCCACTACAATGAGCAGTTCTTC	CASSPHYNEQFF
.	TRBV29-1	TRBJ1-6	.	TGCAGCGTTCTCATAGGGGAGGGTTCACCCCTCCACTTT	CSVLIGEGSPLHF
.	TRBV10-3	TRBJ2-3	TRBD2	TGTGCCATCAGTGAGGGTCTAGCGGGGATCACAGATACGCAGTATTTT	CAISEGLAGITDTQYF
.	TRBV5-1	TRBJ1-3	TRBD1	TGCGCCAGCAGCTTGTCGGGACAGGGTTTCGGAAACACCATATATTTT	CASSLSGQGFGNTIYF
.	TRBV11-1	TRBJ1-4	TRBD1	TGTGCCAGCAGCCGACAAACAGGGGTAAAACTGTTTTTT	CASSRQTGVKLFF
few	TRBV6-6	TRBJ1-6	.	TGTGCCAGCAGCCCCAGGGAATATTCACCCCTCCACTTT	CASSPREYSPLHF
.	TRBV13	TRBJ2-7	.	TGTGCCAGCAGCTTATCCCACGAGCAGTACTTC	CASSLSHEQYF
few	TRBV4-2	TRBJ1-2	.	TGTGCCAGCAGCTTCGGACTGAAGGGCTACACCTTC	CASSFGLKGYTF